These 10 T cell receptor beta chains originate from one sample sequenced in a study of early T cells in non-severe SARS-CoV-2 infection. TCRdb re-called the 5' RACE reads with MiXCR, one entry per CDR3 protein. The sample lists tens of thousands of distinct CDR3 sequences, approximately 15% seen once, with roughly 3.7% in the top ten. Sequenced material: whole blood, taken at baseline. The receptors were gathered from an adult who was a healthcare worker with PCR-confirmed SARS-CoV-2 infection or an uninfected control (not recorded which).

This clonotype was seen a few times. The CDR3, as DNA: TGTGCCAGCTCCTCTCTCCGGGCGGGTGAGCAGTTCTTC. It codes for CASSSLRAGEQFF. The chain is built from TRBV7-3 and TRBJ2-1; a possible D gene is TRBD2 (5 bases). This CDR3 has 13 residues. Trimming cost V 8 bases and J 9 bases, with 17 bases left between them. Germline loops: CDR1 SGHTA, CDR2 FQGTGA.

Ten or more counts support this clonotype. The J gene is TRBJ1-2, the V gene TRBV12-3 or TRBV12-4; D not resolved. V lost 0 bases to trimming and J lost 4 bases, with 15 bases between them. The CDR3 covers 16 residues. The CDR3 DNA follows: TGTGCCAGCAGTTTAGCGCGGTGGGTTGGTGCCTATGGCTACACCTTC. It codes for CASSLARWVGAYGYTF.

This clonotype was detected only a few times. The chain recombines TRBV7-2 with TRBJ2-5; D is unresolved. CDR3 length: 13 residues. V dropped 3 bases and J dropped 1 base, with 6 bases sitting between them. In germline, CDR1 is SGHTA, CDR2 FQGNSA. CDR3 DNA: TGTGCCAGCAGCTTCGGTCTCCAAGAGACCCAGTACTTC. This codes for CASSFGLQETQYF.

The gene calls are TRBV5-5 and TRBJ1-5, with D possibly matching TRBD1 (6 bases). The V end was cut by 4 bases, the J end by 1 base, with 18 bases between. CDR3 length equals 17 residues. Germline V gene lookup returns CDR1 SGHKS and CDR2 YYEKEE (reference sequence). The CDR3 DNA is TGTGCCAGCAGCGCCGGGAGTGCGGGGGCCAGCAATCAGCCCCAGCATTTT. This translates into CASSAGSAGASNQPQHF.

Many counts were recorded for this clonotype. The rearrangement links TRBV5-1 to TRBJ2-3; 7 bases map to TRBD1. CDR3 size: 13 residues. The junction had 4 bases not matched to a gene; V was cut back by 6 bases and J by 3 bases. Per the germline V gene, CDR1 is SGHRS and CDR2 is YFSETQ. The CDR3 region is CASMTGRTDTQYF. CDR3 in DNA: TGCGCCAGCATGACAGGGAGAACAGATACGCAGTATTTT.

This clonotype was counted a few times. The V and J genes are TRBV6-5 and TRBJ2-2, with D perhaps given as TRBD1 or TRBD2 (5 bases each). This CDR3 contains 15 residues. Trimming took off 2 bases at V and 7 bases at J, with 14 bases between the two ends. Per germline, CDR1 MNHEY and CDR2 SVGAGI. CDR3 DNA sequence: TGTGCCAGCAGTTACAGGGGACCCCCGGTCGGGGAGCTGTTTTTT. It encodes CASSYRGPPVGELFF.

There are a few counts of this clonotype. The chain carries TRBV3-1 and TRBJ1-1, with D hard to call. The CDR3 covers 13 residues. The germline gives CDR1 LGHDT, CDR2 YNNKEL (reference sequence). V was trimmed by 2 bases and J by 0 bases, leaving 4 bases between them. The CDR3 DNA sequence: TGTGCCAGCAGCCAAAATGTGAACACTGAAGCTTTCTTT. The encoded protein is CASSQNVNTEAFF.

This clonotype came up a few times. The chain has TRBV12-3 or TRBV12-4 and TRBJ1-3; the D is unclear. There are 12 residues in the CDR3. V was shortened by 6 bases and J by 4 bases, with 7 bases between the two germline ends. CDR3 bases: TGTGCCAGCAGACCGGAGGGAAACACCATATATTTT. It encodes CASRPEGNTIYF.

This clonotype has a handful of counts. The rearrangement uses TRBV5-5 and TRBJ1-4, with 7 bases that match TRBD1. The CDR3 is 14 residues long. The V gene end was trimmed by 4 bases and the J gene end by 7 bases; junction bases not matched to a gene: 7. The germline V gene encodes CDR1 SGHKS and CDR2 YYEKEE (reference sequence). The CDR3 coding sequence is TGTGCCAGCAGCGAAGGGGGCGTGGGTGAAAAACTGTTTTTT. It translates to CASSEGGVGEKLFF. Full variable domain (remainder filled in from reference TRBV5-5 and TRBJ1-4): DAGVTQSPTHLIKTRGQQVTLRCSPISGHKSVSWYQQVLGQGPQFIFQYYEKEERGRGNFPDRFSARQFPNYSSELNVNALLLGDSALYLCASSEGGVGEKLFFGSGTQLSVL.

This clonotype came up many times. CDR3 sequence reads: CASGPRYEQYF. The CDR3 region has the DNA TGTGCCAGCGGACCCCGTTACGAGCAGTACTTC. The chain recombines TRBV28 with TRBJ2-7; D gene uncertain. The CDR3 runs 11 residues. V lost 8 bases and J 4 bases, leaving 9 bases between the germline ends. The germline V gene encodes CDR1 MDHEN and CDR2 SYDVKM.